The TCR beta chain under discussion was sequenced for a study of blood T cell repertoires in COVID-19. In the study overall: The United States, Italy and Spain provided the acute and convalescent COVID-19 samples.

The V gene lost 11 bases and the J gene lost 2 bases, with 18 bases spanning the gap. This CDR3 is built from 14 residues. Germline V gene data show CDR1 as MGHRA and CDR2 as YSYEKL. Followed over time, Seattle patients had been enrolled while infection was active. Original methodology: Estimated nucleated cell counts came from reference gene primer amplification. Profiling relied on immunoSEQ multiplex PCR, and the TCRdb table lists in-frame clones only, not all of them. V and J calls and clone size are as listed in that table; D and trimming were resolved from the DNA. Among roughly 150,000 clones listed, about 85% were seen once.

The origin of this receptor is an elderly man with COVID-19, enrolled during active disease. Specimen: peripheral blood. V gene TRBV4-1 combines with J gene TRBJ1-2; a weak D match, TRBD1 (5 bases). In DNA form, the CDR3 reads TGCGCCTCAAGCCTAGGGGAAACCAACTATGGCTACACCTTC. Translating gives CASSLGETNYGYTF.